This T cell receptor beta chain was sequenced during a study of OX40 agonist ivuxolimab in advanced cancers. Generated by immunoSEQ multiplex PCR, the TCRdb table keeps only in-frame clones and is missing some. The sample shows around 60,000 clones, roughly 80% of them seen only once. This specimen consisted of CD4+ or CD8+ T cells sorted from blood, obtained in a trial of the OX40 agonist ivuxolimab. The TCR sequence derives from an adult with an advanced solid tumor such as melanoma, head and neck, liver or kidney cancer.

The CDR3 DNA is TGCGCCAGCACCCAGGGGGAAGGACAGCCCCAGCATTTT. Translation: CASTQGEGQPQHF. This chain joins TRBV5-1 and TRBJ1-5; TRBD1 agrees at 7 bases. The CDR3 spans 13 residues. Trimming cost V 6 bases and J 7 bases; bases outside gene matches: 7. Germline V gene lookup returns CDR1 SGHRS and CDR2 YFSETQ.